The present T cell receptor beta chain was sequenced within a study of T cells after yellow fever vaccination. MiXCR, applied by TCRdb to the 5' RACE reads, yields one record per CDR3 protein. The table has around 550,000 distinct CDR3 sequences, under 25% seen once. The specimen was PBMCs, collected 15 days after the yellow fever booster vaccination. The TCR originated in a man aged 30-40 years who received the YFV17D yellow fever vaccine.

In DNA, the CDR3 is TGTGCCAGCAGTTATACCTGGGGCCGGACTGAAGCTTTCTTT. It specifies CASSYTWGRTEAFF. The chain uses TRBV11-2 and TRBJ1-1, with D tentatively TRBD1 (5 bases). Trimming pared 6 bases from V and 5 bases from J, leaving 16 bases between. The germline V gene encodes CDR1 SGHAT and CDR2 FQNNGV. This CDR3 spans 14 amino acids.